Included here is one T cell receptor beta chain sequence, with context. Using immunoSEQ multiplex PCR, the repertoire was profiled, and TCRdb retains in-frame clones only, with some absent. The sample has fewer than 70,000 clones, 60% to 80% seen once. This sample stems from a study of blood T cell repertoires in COVID-19. The CDR3 is made up of 16 amino acids. The V gene's germline CDR1 is MDHEN and CDR2 SYDVKM. The V gene end was trimmed by 2 bases and the J gene end by 8 bases; junction bases not matched to a gene: 10. The sequence derives from a man in his 60s with acute or convalescent COVID-19. V gene TRBV28 combines with J gene TRBJ2-1; 9 bases map to TRBD2. Sequenced material: peripheral blood. CDR3 region: CASSLMSGRFIYEQFF. In nucleotides, the CDR3 is TGTGCCAGCAGTTTAATGAGCGGGAGGTTTATTTATGAGCAGTTCTTC.